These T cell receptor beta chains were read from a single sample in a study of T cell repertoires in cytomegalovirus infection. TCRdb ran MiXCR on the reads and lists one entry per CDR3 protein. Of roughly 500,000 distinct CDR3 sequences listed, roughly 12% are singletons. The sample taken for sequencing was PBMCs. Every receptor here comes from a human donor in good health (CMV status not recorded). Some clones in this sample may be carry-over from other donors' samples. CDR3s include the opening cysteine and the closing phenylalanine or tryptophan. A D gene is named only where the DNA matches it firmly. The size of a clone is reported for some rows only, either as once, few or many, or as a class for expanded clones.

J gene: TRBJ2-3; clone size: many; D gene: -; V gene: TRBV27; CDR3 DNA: TGTGCCAGCAGTTCCCCGGGGTCTACGCAGTATTTT; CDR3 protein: CASSSPGSTQYF
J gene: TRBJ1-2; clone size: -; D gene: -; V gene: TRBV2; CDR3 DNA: TGTGCCAGCACCTATTCGGGGGCAAGCTATGGCTACACCTTC; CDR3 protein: CASTYSGASYGYTF
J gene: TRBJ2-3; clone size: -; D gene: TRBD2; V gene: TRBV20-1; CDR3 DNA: TGCAGTGCTACGGGGGGGAGGATGGATACGCAGTATTTT; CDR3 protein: CSATGGRMDTQYF
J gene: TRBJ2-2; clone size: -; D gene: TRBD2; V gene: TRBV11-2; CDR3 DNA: TGTGCCAGCAGCTCCCTGCGCCGGCGGGAGCCAAACACCGGGGGGCTGTTTTTT; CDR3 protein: CASSSLRRREPNTGGLFF
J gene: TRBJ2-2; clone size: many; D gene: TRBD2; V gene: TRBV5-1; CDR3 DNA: TGCGCCAGCAGCTCACGAATAGCGGGGGGGAGCACCGGGGAGCTGTTTTTT; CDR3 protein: CASSSRIAGGSTGELFF
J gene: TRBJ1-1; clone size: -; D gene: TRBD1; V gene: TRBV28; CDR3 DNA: TGTGCCAGCCCACCCGGACAGGGGGCTTCGGACACTGAAGCTTTCTTT; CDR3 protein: CASPPGQGASDTEAFF
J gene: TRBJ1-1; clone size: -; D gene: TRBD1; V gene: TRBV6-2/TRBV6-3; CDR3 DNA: TGTGCCAGCATCCGGGACAGGGTAGGTCTGGGCACTGAAGCTTTCTTT; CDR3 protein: CASIRDRVGLGTEAFF
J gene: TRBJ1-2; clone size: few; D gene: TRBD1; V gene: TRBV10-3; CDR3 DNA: TGTGCCATCAGTGAGGCGACAGGGGGTTATGGCTACACCTTC; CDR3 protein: CAISEATGGYGYTF
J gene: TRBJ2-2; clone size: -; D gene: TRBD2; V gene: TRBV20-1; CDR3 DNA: TGCAGTGCCCTGGAGCTAGCGGCCACCGGGGAGCTGTTTTTT; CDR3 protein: CSALELAATGELFF
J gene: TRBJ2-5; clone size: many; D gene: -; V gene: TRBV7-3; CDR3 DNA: TGTGCCAGCAGCTTAACGTTGGGGGCAGGGACCCAGTACTTC; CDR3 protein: CASSLTLGAGTQYF
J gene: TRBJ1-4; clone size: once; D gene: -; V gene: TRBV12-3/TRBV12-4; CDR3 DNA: TGTGCCAGCGAGGCGGGGTTGGCTAATGAAAAACTGTTTTTT; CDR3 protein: CASEAGLANEKLFF
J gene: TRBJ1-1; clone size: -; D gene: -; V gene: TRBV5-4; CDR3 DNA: TGTGCCAGCAGAATTGTTGGGGCAGGGGAAGCTTTCTTT; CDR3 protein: CASRIVGAGEAFF
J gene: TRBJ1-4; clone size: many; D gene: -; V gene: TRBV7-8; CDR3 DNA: TGTGCCAGCAGCTTAGAAGGGGCCCAAATTCGGGGACGTTGGCATGAAAAACTGTTTTTT; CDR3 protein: CASSLEGAQIRGRWHEKLFF
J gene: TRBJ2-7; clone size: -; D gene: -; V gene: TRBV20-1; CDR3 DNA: TGCAGTGCTAGTACCGGGACATTTTCTTACGAGCAGTACTTC; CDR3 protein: CSASTGTFSYEQYF